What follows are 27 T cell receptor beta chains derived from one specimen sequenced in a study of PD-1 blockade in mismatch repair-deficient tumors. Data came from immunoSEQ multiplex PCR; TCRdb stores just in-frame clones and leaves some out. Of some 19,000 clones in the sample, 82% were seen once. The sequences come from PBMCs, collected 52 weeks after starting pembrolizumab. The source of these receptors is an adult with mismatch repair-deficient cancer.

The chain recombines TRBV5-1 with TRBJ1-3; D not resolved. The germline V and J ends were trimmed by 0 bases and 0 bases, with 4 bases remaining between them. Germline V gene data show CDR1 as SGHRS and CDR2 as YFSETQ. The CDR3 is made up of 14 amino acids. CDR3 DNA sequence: TGCGCCAGCAGCTTGGACACCTCTGGAAACACCATATATTTT. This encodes CASSLDTSGNTIYF.

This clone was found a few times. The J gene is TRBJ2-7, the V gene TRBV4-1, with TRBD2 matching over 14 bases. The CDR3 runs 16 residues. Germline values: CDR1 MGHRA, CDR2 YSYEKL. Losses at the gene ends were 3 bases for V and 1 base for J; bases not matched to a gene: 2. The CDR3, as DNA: TGCGCCAGCAGCCACGGGACTAGCGGGAGTTCCTACGAGCAGTACTTC. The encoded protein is CASSHGTSGSSYEQYF.

The CDR3 DNA reads TGCGCCAGCAGCCCGACGGAGGGGGCGGGCTATGGCTACACCTTC. Protein sequence: CASSPTEGAGYGYTF. This chain connects TRBV5-1 to TRBJ1-2, with TRBD1 identical over 7 bases. This CDR3 has 15 residues. J lost 4 bases, V lost 4 bases, and 10 bases had no gene match. Germline V CDR1 and CDR2: SGHRS, YFSETQ.

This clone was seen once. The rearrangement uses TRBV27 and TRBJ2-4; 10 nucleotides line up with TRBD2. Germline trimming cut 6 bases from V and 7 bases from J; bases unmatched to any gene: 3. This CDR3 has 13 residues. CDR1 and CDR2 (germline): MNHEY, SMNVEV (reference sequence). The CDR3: CASRPSGGNIQYF. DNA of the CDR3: TGTGCCAGCAGGCCTAGCGGGGGTAACATTCAGTACTTC.

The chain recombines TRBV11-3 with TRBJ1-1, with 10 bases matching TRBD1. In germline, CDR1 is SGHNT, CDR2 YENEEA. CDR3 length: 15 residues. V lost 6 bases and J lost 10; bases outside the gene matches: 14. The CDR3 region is CASSPGTGDSRGAFF. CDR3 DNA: TGTGCCAGCAGTCCCGGGACAGGGGACTCGAGGGGAGCTTTCTTT.

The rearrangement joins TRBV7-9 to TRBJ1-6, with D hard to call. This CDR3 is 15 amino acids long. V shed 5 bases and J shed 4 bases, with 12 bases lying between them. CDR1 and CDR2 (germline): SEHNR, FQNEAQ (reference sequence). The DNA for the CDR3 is TGTGCCAGCAGCGATAAGGCAGGTTATAATTCACCCCTCCACTTT. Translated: CASSDKAGYNSPLHF.

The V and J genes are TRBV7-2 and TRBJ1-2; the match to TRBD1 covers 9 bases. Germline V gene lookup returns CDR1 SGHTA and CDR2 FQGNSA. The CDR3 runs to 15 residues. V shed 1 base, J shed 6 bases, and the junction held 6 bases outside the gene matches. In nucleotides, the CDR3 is TGTGCCAGCAGCTTAGGGGACAGGGAAGGGAATGGCTACACCTTC. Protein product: CASSLGDREGNGYTF. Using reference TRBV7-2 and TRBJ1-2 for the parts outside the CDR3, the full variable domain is GAGVSQSPSNKVTEKGKDVELRCDPISGHTALYWYRQSLGQGLEFLIYFQGNSAPDKSGLPSDRFSAERTGGSVSTLTIQRTQQEDSAVYLCASSLGDREGNGYTFGSGTRLTVV.

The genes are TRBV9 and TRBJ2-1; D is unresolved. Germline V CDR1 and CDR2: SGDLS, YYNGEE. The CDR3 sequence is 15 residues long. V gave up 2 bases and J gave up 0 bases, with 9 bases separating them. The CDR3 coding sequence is TGTGCCAGCAGCGTGGGCCTGAGCTCCTACAATGAGCAGTTCTTC. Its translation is CASSVGLSSYNEQFF.

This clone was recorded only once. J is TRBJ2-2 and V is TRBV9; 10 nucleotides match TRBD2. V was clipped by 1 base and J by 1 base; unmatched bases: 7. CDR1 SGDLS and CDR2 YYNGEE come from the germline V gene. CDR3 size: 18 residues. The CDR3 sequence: CASSVLAGGTLNTGELFF. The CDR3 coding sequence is TGTGCCAGCAGCGTATTAGCGGGGGGCACTTTGAACACCGGGGAGCTGTTTTTT.

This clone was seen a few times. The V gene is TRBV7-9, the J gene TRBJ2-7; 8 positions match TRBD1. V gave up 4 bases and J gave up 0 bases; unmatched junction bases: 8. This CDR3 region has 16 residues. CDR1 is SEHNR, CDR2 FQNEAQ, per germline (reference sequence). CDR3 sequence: CASSSRTGSSSYEQYF. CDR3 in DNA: TGTGCCAGCAGCTCTAGGACAGGGAGTTCCTCCTACGAGCAGTACTTC.

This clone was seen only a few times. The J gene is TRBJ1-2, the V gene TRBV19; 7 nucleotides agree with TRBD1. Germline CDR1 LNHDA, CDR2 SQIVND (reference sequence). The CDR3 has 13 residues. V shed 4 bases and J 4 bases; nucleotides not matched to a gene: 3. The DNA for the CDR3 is TGTGCCAGTAGTAGAACAGGGGCCTATGGCTACACCTTC. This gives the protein CASSRTGAYGYTF.

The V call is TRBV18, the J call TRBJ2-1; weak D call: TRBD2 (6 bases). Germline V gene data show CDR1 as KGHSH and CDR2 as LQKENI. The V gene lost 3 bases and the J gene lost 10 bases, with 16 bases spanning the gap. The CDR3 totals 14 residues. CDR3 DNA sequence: TGTGCCAGCTCACCCCTCGGGAGAGCTCAAGAGCAGTTCTTC. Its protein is CASSPLGRAQEQFF.

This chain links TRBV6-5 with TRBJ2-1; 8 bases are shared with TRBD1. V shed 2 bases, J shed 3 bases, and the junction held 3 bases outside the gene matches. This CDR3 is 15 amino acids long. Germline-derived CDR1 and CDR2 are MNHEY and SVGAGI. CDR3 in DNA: TGTGCCAGCAGTTACGACAGGGGACTCTACAATGAGCAGTTCTTC. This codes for CASSYDRGLYNEQFF.

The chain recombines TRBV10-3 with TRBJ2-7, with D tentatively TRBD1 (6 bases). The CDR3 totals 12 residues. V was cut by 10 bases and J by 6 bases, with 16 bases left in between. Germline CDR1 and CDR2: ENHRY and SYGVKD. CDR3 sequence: CATSVRGPEQYF. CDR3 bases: TGTGCCACCAGCGTCAGGGGTCCCGAGCAGTACTTC.

Here the CDR3 DNA reads TGTGCCAGCAGCGTAGATCAGGGGGCCACCTATGGCTACACCTTC. Amino acid sequence: CASSVDQGATYGYTF. The V gene is TRBV9, the J gene TRBJ1-2, with 8 positions matching TRBD1. Germline lookup yields CDR1 SGDLS and CDR2 YYNGEE. With V trimmed by 0 bases and J by 4 bases, 5 bases remained unmatched. The CDR3 sequence is 15 residues long.

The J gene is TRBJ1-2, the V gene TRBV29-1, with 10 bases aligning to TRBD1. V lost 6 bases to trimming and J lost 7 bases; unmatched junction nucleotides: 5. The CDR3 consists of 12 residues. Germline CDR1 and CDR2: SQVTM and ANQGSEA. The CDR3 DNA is TGCAGCGTAGGACAGGGGGGACGTGGCTACACCTTC. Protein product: CSVGQGGRGYTF.

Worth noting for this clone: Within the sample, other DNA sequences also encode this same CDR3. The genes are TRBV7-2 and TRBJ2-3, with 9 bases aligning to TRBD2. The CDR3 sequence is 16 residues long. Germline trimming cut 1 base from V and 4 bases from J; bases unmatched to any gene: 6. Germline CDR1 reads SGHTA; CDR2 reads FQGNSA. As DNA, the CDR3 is TGTGCCAGCAGCTTAGGGGGCGGGAGGGCCGCAGATACGCAGTATTTT. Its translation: CASSLGGGRAADTQYF.

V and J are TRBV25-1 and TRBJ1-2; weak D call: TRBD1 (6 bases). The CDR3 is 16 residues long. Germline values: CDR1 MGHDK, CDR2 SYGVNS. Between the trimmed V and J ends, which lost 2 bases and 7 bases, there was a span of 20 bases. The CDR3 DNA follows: TGTGCCAGCAGTGAACAGGTGGGAGACAGGTTCGGTGGCTACACCTTC. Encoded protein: CASSEQVGDRFGGYTF.

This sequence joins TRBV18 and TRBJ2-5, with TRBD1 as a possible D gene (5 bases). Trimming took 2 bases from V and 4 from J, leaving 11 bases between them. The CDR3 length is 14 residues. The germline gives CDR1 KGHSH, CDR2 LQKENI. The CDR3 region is CASSPNQGRETQYF. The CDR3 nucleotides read TGTGCCAGCTCACCAAACCAGGGTCGAGAGACCCAGTACTTC.

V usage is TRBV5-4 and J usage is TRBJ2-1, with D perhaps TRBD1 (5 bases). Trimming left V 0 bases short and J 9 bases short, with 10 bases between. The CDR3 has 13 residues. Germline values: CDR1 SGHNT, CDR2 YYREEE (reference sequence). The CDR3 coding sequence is TGTGCCAGCAGCTTGGATCGTCAGGGTGAGCAGTTCTTC. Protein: CASSLDRQGEQFF.

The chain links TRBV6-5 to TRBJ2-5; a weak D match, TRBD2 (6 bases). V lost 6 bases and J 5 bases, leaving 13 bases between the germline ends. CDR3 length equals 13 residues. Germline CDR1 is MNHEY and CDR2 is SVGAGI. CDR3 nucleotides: TGTGCCAGCAGGGAGACTAGTTTTGAGACCCAGTACTTC. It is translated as CASRETSFETQYF.

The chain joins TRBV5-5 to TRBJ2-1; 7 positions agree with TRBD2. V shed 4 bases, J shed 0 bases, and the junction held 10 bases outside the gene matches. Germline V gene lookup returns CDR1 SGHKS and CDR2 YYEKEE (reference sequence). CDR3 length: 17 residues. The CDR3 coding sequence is TGTGCCAGCAGCGGTATACTAGCGACTGGCTCCTACAATGAGCAGTTCTTC. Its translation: CASSGILATGSYNEQFF.

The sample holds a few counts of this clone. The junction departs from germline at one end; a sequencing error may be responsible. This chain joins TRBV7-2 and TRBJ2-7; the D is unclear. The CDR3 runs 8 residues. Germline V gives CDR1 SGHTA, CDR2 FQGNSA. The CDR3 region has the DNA TGTGCCAGCGAGTTGCGGCACTTC. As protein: CASELRHF.

In DNA, the CDR3 is TGTGCCAGCAGCTCCCGGACTGGGTACAATGAGCAGTTCTTC. It is translated as CASSSRTGYNEQFF. The chain is built from TRBV7-2 and TRBJ2-1, with D tentatively TRBD2 (5 bases). Germline values: CDR1 SGHTA, CDR2 FQGNSA. V lost 4 bases and J 4 bases, leaving 11 bases between the germline ends. This CDR3 comprises 14 residues.

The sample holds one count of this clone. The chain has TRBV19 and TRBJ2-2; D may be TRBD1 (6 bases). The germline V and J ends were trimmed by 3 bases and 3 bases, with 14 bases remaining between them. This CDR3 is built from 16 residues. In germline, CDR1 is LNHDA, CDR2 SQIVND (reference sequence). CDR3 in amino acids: CASSIGPTGHTGELFF. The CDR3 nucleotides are TGTGCCAGTAGTATCGGGCCAACAGGGCACACCGGGGAGCTGTTTTTT.

The CDR3 nucleotides read TGCGCCAGCAGCTTGGGCCTAGCGGGTTTATACAATGAGCAGTTCTTC. Amino acid sequence: CASSLGLAGLYNEQFF. The chain is built from TRBV5-1 and TRBJ2-1, with 8 bases aligning to TRBD2. Germline lookup yields CDR1 SGHRS and CDR2 YFSETQ. The ends lost 0 bases at V and 4 bases at J; junction bases unmatched: 6. This CDR3 has 16 amino acids.

The CDR3 loop is CASSIALTGGGTDTQYF. Here the CDR3 DNA reads TGTGCCAGTAGTATAGCCCTAACAGGGGGAGGCACAGATACGCAGTATTTT. The V and J genes are TRBV19 and TRBJ2-3, with 8 positions matching TRBD1. Germline assignment: CDR1 LNHDA and CDR2 SQIVND (reference sequence). V gave up 1 base and J gave up 1 base; unmatched junction bases: 7. The CDR3 extends over 17 amino acids.